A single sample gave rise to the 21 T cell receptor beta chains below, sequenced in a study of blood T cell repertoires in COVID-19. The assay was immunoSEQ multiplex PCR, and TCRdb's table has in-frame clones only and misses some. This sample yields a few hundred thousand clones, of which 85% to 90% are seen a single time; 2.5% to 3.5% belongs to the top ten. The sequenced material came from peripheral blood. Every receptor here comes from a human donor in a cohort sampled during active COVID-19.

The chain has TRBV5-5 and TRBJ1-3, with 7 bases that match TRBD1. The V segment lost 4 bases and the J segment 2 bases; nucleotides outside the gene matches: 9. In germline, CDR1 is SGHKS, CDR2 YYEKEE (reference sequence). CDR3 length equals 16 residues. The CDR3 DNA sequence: TGTGCCAGCAGCCGGGGGACAGATCGTGCTGGAAACACCATATATTTT. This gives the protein CASSRGTDRAGNTIYF.

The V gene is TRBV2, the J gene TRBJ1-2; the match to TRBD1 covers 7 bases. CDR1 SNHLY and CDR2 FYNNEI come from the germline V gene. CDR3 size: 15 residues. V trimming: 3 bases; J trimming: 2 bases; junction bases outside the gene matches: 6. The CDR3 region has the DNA TGTGCCAGCAGTGAGGATGGGGGACAGAACTATGGCTACACCTTC. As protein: CASSEDGGQNYGYTF.

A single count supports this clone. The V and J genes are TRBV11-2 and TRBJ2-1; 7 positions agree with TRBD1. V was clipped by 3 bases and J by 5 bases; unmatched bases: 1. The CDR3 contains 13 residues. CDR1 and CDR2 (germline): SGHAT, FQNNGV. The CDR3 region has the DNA TGTGCCAGCAGCTTTGACAGGGACAATGAGCAGTTCTTC. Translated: CASSFDRDNEQFF.

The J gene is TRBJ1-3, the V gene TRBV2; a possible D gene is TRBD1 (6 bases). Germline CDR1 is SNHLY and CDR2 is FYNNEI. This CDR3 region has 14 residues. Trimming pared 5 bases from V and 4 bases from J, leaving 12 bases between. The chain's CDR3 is CASSSQGYGNTIYF. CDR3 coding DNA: TGTGCCAGCAGTTCACAGGGTTACGGAAACACCATATATTTT.

CDR3 bases: TGTGCCAGCAGTTACGGACAGGGGGGTAGGGACGAGCAGTACTTC. Translating it yields CASSYGQGGRDEQYF. The chain recombines TRBV7-9 with TRBJ2-7, with 10 bases aligning to TRBD1. Germline CDR1 is SEHNR and CDR2 is FQNEAQ (reference sequence). V shed 6 bases and J 5 bases; nucleotides not matched to a gene: 10. The CDR3 is made up of 15 amino acids.

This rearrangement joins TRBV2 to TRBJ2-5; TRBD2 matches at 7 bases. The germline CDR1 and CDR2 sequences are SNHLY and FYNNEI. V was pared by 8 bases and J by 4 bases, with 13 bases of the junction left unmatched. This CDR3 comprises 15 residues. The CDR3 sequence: CASVGQLSGTETQYF. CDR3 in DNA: TGTGCCAGCGTTGGGCAATTGAGCGGGACAGAGACCCAGTACTTC.

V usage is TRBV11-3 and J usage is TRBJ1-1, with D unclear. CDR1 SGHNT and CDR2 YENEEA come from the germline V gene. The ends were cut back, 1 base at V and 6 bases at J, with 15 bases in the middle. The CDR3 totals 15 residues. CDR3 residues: CASSLGTEANAEAFF. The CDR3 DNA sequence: TGTGCCAGCAGCTTAGGAACGGAGGCAAACGCTGAAGCTTTCTTT. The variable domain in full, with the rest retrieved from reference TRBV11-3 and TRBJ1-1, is EAGVVQSPRYKIIEKKQPVAFWCNPISGHNTLYWYLQNLGQGPELLIRYENEEAVDDSQLPKDRFSAERLKGVDSTLKIQPAELGDSAVYLCASSLGTEANAEAFFGQGTRLTVV.

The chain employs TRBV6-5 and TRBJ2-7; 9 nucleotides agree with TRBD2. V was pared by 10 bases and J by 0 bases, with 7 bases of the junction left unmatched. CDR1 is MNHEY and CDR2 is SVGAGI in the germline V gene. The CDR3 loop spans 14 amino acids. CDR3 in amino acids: CATGLALGSYEQYF. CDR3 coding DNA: TGTGCCACCGGACTAGCGCTTGGCTCCTACGAGCAGTACTTC.

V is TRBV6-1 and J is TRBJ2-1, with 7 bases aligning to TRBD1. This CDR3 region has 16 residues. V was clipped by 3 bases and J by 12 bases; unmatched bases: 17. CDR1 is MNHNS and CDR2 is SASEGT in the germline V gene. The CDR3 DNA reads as TGTGCCAGCAGTGATGCCGGGACAGTGGGTTGGGTCGGGCAGTTCTTC. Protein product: CASSDAGTVGWVGQFF.

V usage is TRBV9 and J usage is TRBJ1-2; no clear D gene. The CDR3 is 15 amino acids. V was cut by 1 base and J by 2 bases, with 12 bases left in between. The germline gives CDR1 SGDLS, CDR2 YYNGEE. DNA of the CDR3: TGTGCCAGCAGCGTACTTTCGGGAAAGAACTATGGCTACACCTTC. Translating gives CASSVLSGKNYGYTF.

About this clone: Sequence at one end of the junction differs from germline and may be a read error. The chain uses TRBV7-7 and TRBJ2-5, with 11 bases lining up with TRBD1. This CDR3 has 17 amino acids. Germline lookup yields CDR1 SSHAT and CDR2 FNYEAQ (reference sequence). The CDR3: CASSLGVRTGGRETQYF. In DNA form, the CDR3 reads TGTGCTAGCAGCTTAGGGGTCCGGACAGGGGGCCGAGAGACCCAGTACTTC. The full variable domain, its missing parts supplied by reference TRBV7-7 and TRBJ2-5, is GAGVSQSPRYKVTKRGQDVTLRCDPISSHATLYWYQQALGQGPEFLTYFNYEAQPDKSGLPSDRFSAERPEGSISTLTIQRTEQRDSAMYRCASSLGVRTGGRETQYFGPGTRLLVL.

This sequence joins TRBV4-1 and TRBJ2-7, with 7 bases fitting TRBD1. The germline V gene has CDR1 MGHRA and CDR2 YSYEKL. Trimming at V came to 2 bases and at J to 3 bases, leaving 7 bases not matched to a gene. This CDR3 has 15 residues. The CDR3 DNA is TGCGCCAGCAGCCAATTCGGCAGGGGGATCTACGAGCAGTACTTC. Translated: CASSQFGRGIYEQYF.

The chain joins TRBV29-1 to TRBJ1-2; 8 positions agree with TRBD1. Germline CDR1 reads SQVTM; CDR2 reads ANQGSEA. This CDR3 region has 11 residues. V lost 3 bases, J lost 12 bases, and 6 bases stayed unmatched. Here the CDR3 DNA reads TGCAGCGTTGAGCAGGGGGCCATAAACACCTTC. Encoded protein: CSVEQGAINTF.

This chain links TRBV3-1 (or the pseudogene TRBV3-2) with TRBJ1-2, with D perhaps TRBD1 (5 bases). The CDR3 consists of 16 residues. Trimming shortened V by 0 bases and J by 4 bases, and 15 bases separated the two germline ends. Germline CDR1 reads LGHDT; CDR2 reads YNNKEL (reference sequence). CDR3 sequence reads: CASSQDSTEKSYGYTF. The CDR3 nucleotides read TGTGCCAGCAGCCAAGATTCGACAGAGAAAAGCTATGGCTACACCTTC.

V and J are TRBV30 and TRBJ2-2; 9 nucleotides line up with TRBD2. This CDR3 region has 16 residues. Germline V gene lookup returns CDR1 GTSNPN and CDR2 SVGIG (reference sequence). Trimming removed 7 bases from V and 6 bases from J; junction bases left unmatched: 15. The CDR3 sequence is CALNQISGSNPGELFF. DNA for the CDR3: TGTGCCTTAAATCAGATTAGCGGGAGTAATCCCGGGGAGCTGTTTTTT. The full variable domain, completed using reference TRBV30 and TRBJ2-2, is SQTIHQWPATLVQPVGSPLSLECTVEGTSNPNLYWYRQAAGRGLQLLFYSVGIGQISSEVPQNLSASRPQDRQFILSSKKLLLSDSGFYLCALNQISGSNPGELFFGEGSRLTVL.

The CDR3 DNA reads TGTGCCAGCAGCCAAGATTCGGCTGGAGGGGAGCAGTACTTC. This codes for CASSQDSAGGEQYF. This chain joins TRBV3-1 (or the pseudogene TRBV3-2) and TRBJ2-7, with D maybe TRBD2 (6 bases). CDR3 length equals 14 residues. The germline V and J ends were trimmed by 0 bases and 7 bases, with 13 bases remaining between them. CDR1 and CDR2 (germline): LGHDT, YNNKEL (reference sequence).

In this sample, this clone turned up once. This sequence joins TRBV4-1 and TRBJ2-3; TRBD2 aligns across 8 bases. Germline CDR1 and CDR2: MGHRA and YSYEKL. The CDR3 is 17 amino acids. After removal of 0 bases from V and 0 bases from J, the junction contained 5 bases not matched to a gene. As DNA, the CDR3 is TGCGCCAGCAGCCAAGAAGTCGCGGGGGGAAGCACAGATACGCAGTATTTT. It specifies CASSQEVAGGSTDTQYF.

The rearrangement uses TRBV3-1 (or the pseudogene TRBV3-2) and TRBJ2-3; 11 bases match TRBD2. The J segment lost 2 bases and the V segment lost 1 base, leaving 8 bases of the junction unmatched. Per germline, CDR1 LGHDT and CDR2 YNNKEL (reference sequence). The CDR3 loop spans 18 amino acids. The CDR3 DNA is TGTGCCAGCAGCCAAGTTCCCTCTAGCGGGGGGTTCACAGATACGCAGTATTTT. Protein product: CASSQVPSSGGFTDTQYF.

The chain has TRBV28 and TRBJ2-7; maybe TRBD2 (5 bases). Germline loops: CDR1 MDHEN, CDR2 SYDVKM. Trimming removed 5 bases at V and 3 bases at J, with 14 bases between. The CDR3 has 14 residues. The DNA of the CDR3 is TGTGCCAGCAGTGATACAGTTGGAGGCTACGAGCAGTACTTC. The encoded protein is CASSDTVGGYEQYF.

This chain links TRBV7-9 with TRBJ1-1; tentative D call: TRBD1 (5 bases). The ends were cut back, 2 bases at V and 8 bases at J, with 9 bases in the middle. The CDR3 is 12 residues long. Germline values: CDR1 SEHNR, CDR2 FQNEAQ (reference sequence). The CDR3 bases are TGTGCCAGCAGCTTAAGGGGCCAGGAAGCTTTCTTT. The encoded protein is CASSLRGQEAFF.

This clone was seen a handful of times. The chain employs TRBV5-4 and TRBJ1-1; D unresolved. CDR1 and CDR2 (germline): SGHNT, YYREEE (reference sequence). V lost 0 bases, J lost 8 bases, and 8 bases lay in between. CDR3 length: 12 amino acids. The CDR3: CASSLDVREAFF. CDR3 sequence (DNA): TGTGCCAGCAGCTTGGACGTGCGGGAAGCTTTCTTT.